This entry describes one T cell receptor (beta chain). Its antigen is unknown. This entry comes from a study of cytomegalovirus exposure and HLA in healthy donors. Study-level results: Within an earlier analysis, most TCR beta V segments proved productive either about 87% or about 30% of the time. The presence/absence work took it that sequencing depth was about the same across donors. The study carried out a later analysis of TCR beta sequences. It associated approximately 16,000 of them with specific HLA alleles at a false discovery rate of 0.05.

The primer mix had 60 Vbeta and 13 Jbeta primers. Generated by immunoSEQ multiplex PCR, the TCRdb table keeps only in-frame clones and is missing some. This table holds 180,000 or so clones, roughly 85% found once. V lost 4 bases to trimming and J lost 2 bases; unmatched junction nucleotides: 13. CDR1 and CDR2 (germline): MRHNA, SNTAGT. This CDR3 comprises 18 residues. The J gene is TRBJ2-2, the V gene TRBV6-4; 7 nucleotides line up with TRBD1. The receptor's source is a young man in good health and CMV-seropositive. Source material: PBMCs. The CDR3 loop is CASSVTYPGTVNTGELFF. CDR3 coding DNA: TGTGCCAGCAGTGTCACCTATCCCGGGACAGTTAACACCGGGGAGCTGTTTTTT.